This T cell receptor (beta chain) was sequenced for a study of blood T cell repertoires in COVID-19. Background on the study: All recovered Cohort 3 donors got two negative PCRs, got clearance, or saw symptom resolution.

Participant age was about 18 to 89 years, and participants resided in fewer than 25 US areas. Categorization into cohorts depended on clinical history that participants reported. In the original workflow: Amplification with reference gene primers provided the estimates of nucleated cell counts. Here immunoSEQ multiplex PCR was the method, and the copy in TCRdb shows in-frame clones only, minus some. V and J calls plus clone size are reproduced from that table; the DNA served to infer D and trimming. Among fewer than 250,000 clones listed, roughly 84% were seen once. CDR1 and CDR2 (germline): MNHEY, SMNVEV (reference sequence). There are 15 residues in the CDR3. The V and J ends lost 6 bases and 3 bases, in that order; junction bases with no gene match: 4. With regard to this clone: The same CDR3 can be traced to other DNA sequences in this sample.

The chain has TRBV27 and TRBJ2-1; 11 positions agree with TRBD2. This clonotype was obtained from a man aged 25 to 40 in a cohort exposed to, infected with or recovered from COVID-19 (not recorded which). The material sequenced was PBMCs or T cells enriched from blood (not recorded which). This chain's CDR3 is CASSPGTSGYNEQFF. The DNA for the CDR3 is TGTGCCAGCAGCCCCGGGACTAGCGGCTACAATGAGCAGTTCTTC.